This record concerns one TCR beta chain sequence. The germline CDR1 and CDR2 sequences are SGHAT and FQNNGV. Trimming removed 4 bases at V and 2 bases at J, with 15 bases between. The CDR3 sequence is 16 residues long. Measured with immunoSEQ multiplex PCR; TCRdb has only the in-frame clones, and not every one. The sample lists 55,000 to 70,000 clones; approximately 90% were seen once. This sample stems from a study of OX40 agonist ivuxolimab in advanced cancers. The TCR sequence derives from an adult with an advanced solid tumor such as melanoma, head and neck, liver or kidney cancer. Sample: CD4+ or CD8+ T cells sorted from blood, taken in a trial of the OX40 agonist ivuxolimab. V and J are TRBV11-2 and TRBJ1-3; D not resolved. The CDR3 region is CASSSTEDGAGNTIYF. CDR3 DNA: TGTGCCAGCAGCTCGACCGAAGACGGGGCTGGAAACACCATATATTTT.